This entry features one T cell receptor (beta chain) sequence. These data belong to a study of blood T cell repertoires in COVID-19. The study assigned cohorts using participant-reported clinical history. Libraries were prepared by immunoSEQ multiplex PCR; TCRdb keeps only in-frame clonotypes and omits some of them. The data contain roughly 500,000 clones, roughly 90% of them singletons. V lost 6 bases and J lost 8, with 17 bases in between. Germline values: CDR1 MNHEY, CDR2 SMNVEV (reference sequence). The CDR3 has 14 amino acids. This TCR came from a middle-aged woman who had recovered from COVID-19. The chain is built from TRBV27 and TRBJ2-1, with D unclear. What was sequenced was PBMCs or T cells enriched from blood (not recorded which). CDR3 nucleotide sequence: TGTGCCAGCAGCTTTCTAAATACCGCGGATGAGCAGTTCTTC. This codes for CASSFLNTADEQFF.